This paragraph covers one TCR beta chain sequence. Its antigen is still unknown. The CDR3 is 14 amino acids. Germline V gene sequence: CDR1 SGHRS, CDR2 YFSETQ. Trimming cost V 3 bases and J 6 bases, with 10 bases left between them. This record belongs to a study of Ad26.COV2.S vaccination and SARS-CoV-2 variants. Study as a whole: Trial arm assignment for the donor was COV1001 Ad26.COV2.S.

The repertoire was sequenced with immunoSEQ multiplex PCR; TCRdb's copy has only in-frame clones and lacks some. Here the sample spans over 350,000 clones, about nine tenths being singletons. Overall study findings and caveats: The study found similar non-spike TCR breadth in vaccine and placebo recipients.

Treatment described: over 15 received Ad26.COV2.S at low or high dose, single or two shots; roughly five received placebo; per-sample allocation not given. Sampling was performed 63 days after the first vaccine or placebo injection. Sequencing was performed on peripheral blood, taken in a trial of Ad26.COV2.S vaccine versus placebo. This sequence joins TRBV5-1 and TRBJ1-6, with D tentatively TRBD1 (5 bases). The receptor's source is a person between 18 and 60 years old who received the Ad26.COV2.S COVID-19 vaccine or a placebo. CDR3 coding DNA: TGCGCCAGCAGCTGGGACCGGGTTAATTCACCCCTCCACTTT. This gives the protein CASSWDRVNSPLHF.